This entry describes one T cell receptor (beta chain). Its cognate antigen is unknown. Germline V gene data show CDR1 as SGHRS and CDR2 as YFSETQ. This CDR3 contains 17 residues. V was cut by 4 bases and J by 0 bases, with 17 bases left in between. Using immunoSEQ multiplex PCR, the repertoire was profiled, and TCRdb retains in-frame clones only, with some absent. The sample contains about 82,000 clones, 91% of which appear only once. This record comes from a study of OX40 agonist ivuxolimab in advanced cancers. The wider study: Having had anti-PD-1, anti-PD-L1 or anti-CTLA-4 therapy before was allowed, and approximately 40% had some. The study's findings and limits: In a subset of nonresponders, normalized T-cell clonal expansion was also low.

The timepoints at which blood was sampled were baseline, cycle 4 day 1, and cycle 7 day 1. This sequence joins TRBV5-1 and TRBJ2-4; weak D call: TRBD1 (6 bases). This sample comprised CD4+ or CD8+ T cells sorted from blood, obtained in a trial of the OX40 agonist ivuxolimab. The receptor's source is an adult with an advanced solid tumor such as melanoma, head and neck, liver or kidney cancer. CDR3 nucleotide sequence: TGCGCCAGCAGCCCGATTACAGGGACCTTAGCCAAAAACATTCAGTACTTC. Its protein is CASSPITGTLAKNIQYF.